The 32 T cell receptor beta chains below all came from one sample that was sequenced in a study of blood T cell repertoires in COVID-19. Using immunoSEQ multiplex PCR, the repertoire was profiled, and TCRdb retains in-frame clones only, with some absent. This table has 110,000 to 150,000 clones, around 80% appearing once. Sequencing input: peripheral blood. These receptor sequences come from a man between 60 and 75 years old with active or convalescent COVID-19.

This clone has a single count. The chain links TRBV11-3 to TRBJ2-1; maybe TRBD2 (6 bases). Deletions cut 5 bases from V and 0 bases from J, with 11 bases between. This CDR3 is 15 amino acids long. Germline CDR1 and CDR2: SGHNT and YENEEA. CDR3 protein: CASSPSAGSYNEQFF. The DNA for the CDR3 is TGTGCCAGCAGCCCGTCAGCGGGCTCCTACAATGAGCAGTTCTTC.

The V call is TRBV24-1, the J call TRBJ1-5; TRBD1 matches 8 bases. CDR1 and CDR2 (germline): KGHDR, SFDVKD. This CDR3 has 16 residues. Trimming at V came to 3 bases and at J to 3 bases, leaving 6 bases not matched to a gene. The CDR3 spells CATSDNQGAFNQPQHF. The DNA of the CDR3 is TGTGCCACCAGTGATAATCAGGGGGCGTTCAATCAGCCCCAGCATTTT.

CDR3 bases: TGTGCCAGCATACCCGCCCGGCGACTAGCGGGAGTCGGCAATGAGCAGTTCTTC. Translated: CASIPARRLAGVGNEQFF. The rearrangement links TRBV7-8 to TRBJ2-1; TRBD2 matches 12 bases. The CDR3 loop spans 18 amino acids. V was pared by 7 bases and J by 6 bases, with 16 bases of the junction left unmatched. The germline gives CDR1 SGHVS, CDR2 FQNEAQ.

This clone has a single count. The rearrangement links TRBV5-6 to TRBJ1-6; D remains ambiguous. The ends were cut back, 0 bases at V and 7 bases at J, with 8 bases in the middle. There are 14 residues in the CDR3. Per the germline V gene, CDR1 is SGHDT and CDR2 is YYEEEE. DNA of the CDR3: TGTGCCAGCAGCTTGGAGTACCTAAATTCACCCCTCCACTTT. The encoded protein is CASSLEYLNSPLHF.

CDR3 amino acids: CASSITGVSTEAFF. The DNA for the CDR3 is TGTGCCAGCAGCATAACGGGGGTCAGTACTGAAGCTTTCTTT. The chain combines TRBV9 with TRBJ1-1, with D possibly TRBD1 on 5 matching bases. Germline V gene sequence: CDR1 SGDLS, CDR2 YYNGEE. Trimming cost V 4 bases and J 5 bases, with 15 bases left between them. This CDR3 is built from 14 residues.

This chain joins TRBV10-1 and TRBJ2-1; TRBD2 is a possible D gene (6 bases). The V end lost 0 bases, the J end lost 12 bases, and 9 bases lay between the germline ends. This CDR3 has 12 amino acids. Per the germline V gene, CDR1 is WNHNN and CDR2 is SYGVQD (reference sequence). The CDR3 DNA reads as TGCGCCAGCAGTGAGTCTCCCGGGAGGCAGTTCTTC. The encoded protein is CASSESPGRQFF.

The V call is TRBV11-3, the J call TRBJ1-2, with D maybe TRBD1 (6 bases). Looked up from germline, CDR1 is SGHNT and CDR2 is YENEEA. Trimming shortened V by 5 bases and J by 2 bases, and 15 bases separated the two germline ends. The CDR3 length is 15 residues. The CDR3 nucleotides read TGTGCCAGCAGCCCGTTTCTAACAGGGAACTATGGCTACACCTTC. Residues: CASSPFLTGNYGYTF.

The CDR3 nucleotides are TGTGCCAGCAGGGGGGACAGGGCCCGGAACTATGGCTACACCTTC. Amino acids: CASRGDRARNYGYTF. This chain joins TRBV6-5 and TRBJ1-2, with TRBD1 matching 9 bases. CDR1 and CDR2 (germline): MNHEY, SVGAGI. The CDR3 is 15 residues long. With V trimmed by 6 bases and J by 2 bases, 7 bases remained unmatched.

This clone was counted a single time. For the CDR3, the DNA is TGTGCCAGCAGCTTGGGGGGTGGGAGGGCCGCGGTAGATACGCAGTATTTT. Translated: CASSLGGGRAAVDTQYF. This chain links TRBV5-4 with TRBJ2-3, with 7 bases that match TRBD2. The CDR3 loop spans 17 amino acids. V lost 0 bases and J lost 5; bases outside the gene matches: 12. From germline, CDR1 is SGHNT and CDR2 YYREEE (reference sequence).

V usage is TRBV6-5 and J usage is TRBJ1-2; 10 positions match TRBD1. The trim removed 6 bases at V and 6 bases at J, leaving 4 bases unmatched. CDR1 and CDR2 from the germline V gene are MNHEY and SVGAGI. This CDR3 comprises 13 residues. The CDR3 nucleotides read TGTGCCAGCAGAGACGGACAGGGGGATGGCTACACCTTC. It encodes CASRDGQGDGYTF.

V usage is TRBV2 and J usage is TRBJ1-6, with 7 nucleotides matching TRBD1. After removal of 6 bases from V and 1 base from J, the junction contained 9 bases not matched to a gene. Germline CDR1 SNHLY, CDR2 FYNNEI. CDR3 length: 17 amino acids. CDR3 region: CASRPSTGASYNSPLHF. CDR3 coding DNA: TGTGCCAGCAGACCATCCACAGGGGCGTCCTATAATTCACCCCTCCACTTT.

The chain combines TRBV30 with TRBJ1-5; tentatively, D is TRBD1 (5 bases). Deletions cut 2 bases from V and 11 bases from J, with 16 bases between. The CDR3 length is 13 residues. Germline V gene lookup returns CDR1 GTSNPN and CDR2 SVGIG (reference sequence). CDR3 DNA sequence: TGTGCCTGGAGTAGGGGAAATCGTCCAGCCCAGCATTTT. Protein sequence: CAWSRGNRPAQHF. Supplemented by reference TRBV30 and TRBJ1-5, the full variable domain reads SQTIHQWPATLVQPVGSPLSLECTVEGTSNPNLYWYRQAAGRGLQLLFYSVGIGQISSEVPQNLSASRPQDRQFILSSKKLLLSDSGFYLCAWSRGNRPAQHFGDGTRLSIL.

The V and J genes are TRBV7-2 and TRBJ1-1; a possible D gene is TRBD1 (5 bases). The V gene lost 2 bases and the J gene lost 7 bases, with 11 bases spanning the gap. Per germline, CDR1 SGHTA and CDR2 FQGNSA. This CDR3 has 13 amino acids. The CDR3: CASSLSGGNEAFF. The CDR3, as DNA: TGTGCCAGCAGCTTATCCGGGGGGAATGAAGCTTTCTTT.

J is TRBJ2-1 and V is TRBV9, with D uncertain. V lost 3 bases, J lost 3 bases, and 16 bases lay in between. The CDR3 contains 16 residues. CDR1 and CDR2 (germline): SGDLS, YYNGEE. CDR3 bases: TGTGCCAGCAGCGGGTCTTTGAGCCGAGGCTACAATGAGCAGTTCTTC. As protein: CASSGSLSRGYNEQFF.

The rearrangement links TRBV19 to TRBJ2-2; 7 nucleotides line up with TRBD2. After removal of 3 bases from V and 6 bases from J, the junction contained 22 bases not matched to a gene. This CDR3 is built from 20 residues. Germline loops: CDR1 LNHDA, CDR2 SQIVND (reference sequence). For the CDR3, the DNA is TGTGCCAGTAGTATCCGAGCGAGCTGGGGCGGGAGTCCACCCGCCGGGGAGCTGTTTTTT. Its protein product is CASSIRASWGGSPPAGELFF.

This chain connects TRBV6-5 to TRBJ1-2; D unresolved. Trimming took 2 bases from V and 6 from J, leaving 19 bases between them. Germline V CDR1 and CDR2: MNHEY, SVGAGI. This CDR3 spans 16 amino acids. CDR3 DNA: TGTGCCAGCAGTTACGATGCGGAAACTTGGGTAAATGGCTACACCTTC. Residues: CASSYDAETWVNGYTF.

This clone was detected only once. V gene TRBV5-1 combines with J gene TRBJ2-7, with a tentative D call TRBD1 (6 bases). V gave up 0 bases and J gave up 2 bases, with 15 bases separating them. Per germline, CDR1 SGHRS and CDR2 YFSETQ. The CDR3 has 16 amino acids. DNA for the CDR3: TGCGCCAGCAGCTTGGCCCTCGGGACACCCCCCTACGAGCAGTACTTC. This codes for CASSLALGTPPYEQYF. Variable domain in full (rest from reference TRBV5-1 and TRBJ2-7): KAGVTQTPRYLIKTRGQQVTLSCSPISGHRSVSWYQQTPGQGLQFLFEYFSETQRNKGNFPGRFSGRQFSNSRSEMNVSTLELGDSALYLCASSLALGTPPYEQYFGPGTRLTVT.

This clone has only a few counts. The V call is TRBV7-2, the J call TRBJ2-7, with a weak D call TRBD2 (5 bases). The V gene's germline CDR1 is SGHTA and CDR2 FQGNSA. There are 13 residues in the CDR3. V shed 2 bases and J shed 5 bases, with 10 bases lying between them. DNA for the CDR3: TGTGCCAGCAGCTTATTCCACGGGAACGAGCAGTACTTC. Amino acids: CASSLFHGNEQYF.

The gene calls are TRBV3-1 (or the pseudogene TRBV3-2) and TRBJ2-3; D is undetermined. V was shortened by 3 bases and J by 5 bases, with 6 bases between the two germline ends. Germline CDR1 LGHDT, CDR2 YNNKEL (reference sequence). The CDR3 contains 12 residues. The CDR3 DNA is TGTGCCAGCAGCCAGTTTCGAGATACGCAGTATTTT. The encoded protein is CASSQFRDTQYF.

The CDR3 DNA reads TGTGCCAGCAGCTTAGGATCTTCAGAGCGTCAGCCCCAGCATTTT. Translated, it gives CASSLGSSERQPQHF. The chain recombines TRBV7-9 with TRBJ1-5; D is unresolved. The CDR3 sequence is 15 residues long. Germline V CDR1 and CDR2: SEHNR, FQNEAQ (reference sequence). Trimming cost V 1 base and J 6 bases, with 13 bases left between them.

This clone was seen a handful of times. This sequence joins TRBV11-2 and TRBJ1-1; the match to TRBD1 covers 7 bases. The germline gives CDR1 SGHAT, CDR2 FQNNGV. After removal of 8 bases from V and 0 bases from J, the junction contained 9 bases not matched to a gene. The CDR3 spans 15 residues. The CDR3 region is CASGWPTGLNTEAFF. CDR3 nucleotide sequence: TGTGCCAGCGGATGGCCGACAGGGTTGAACACTGAAGCTTTCTTT.

J is TRBJ1-4 and V is TRBV6-5, with TRBD1 matching 9 bases. Germline lookup yields CDR1 MNHEY and CDR2 SVGAGI. This CDR3 has 14 residues. Trimming removed 6 bases from V and 1 base from J; junction bases left unmatched: 0. CDR3 protein: CASRDRGTNEKLFF. DNA of the CDR3: TGTGCCAGCAGGGACAGGGGAACTAATGAAAAACTGTTTTTT.

V usage is TRBV15 and J usage is TRBJ1-5; D perhaps matches TRBD1 (6 bases). Germline V CDR1 and CDR2: LNHNV, YYDKDF (reference sequence). The length of the CDR3 is 13 residues. The V end was cut by 6 bases, the J end by 3 bases, with 9 bases between. The CDR3 protein is CATSDRNNQPQHF. The CDR3 region has the DNA TGTGCCACCAGTGACAGGAACAATCAGCCCCAGCATTTT.

This clone was observed a single time. The chain uses TRBV11-2 and TRBJ2-2; D is unresolved. The germline V gene has CDR1 SGHAT and CDR2 FQNNGV. The CDR3 consists of 14 residues. Trimming shortened V by 5 bases and J by 10 bases, and 17 bases separated the two germline ends. The DNA of the CDR3 is TGTGCCAGCAGCCCCCCCCTTCGCCGAGAGGAGCTGTTTTTT. Its protein is CASSPPLRREELFF.

The CDR3 spells CATSDLMSYGYTF. The CDR3 DNA is TGTGCCACCAGTGATTTGATGAGTTATGGCTACACCTTC. The J gene is TRBJ1-2, the V gene TRBV24-1; D ambiguous. The CDR3 consists of 13 residues. Germline CDR1 reads KGHDR; CDR2 reads SFDVKD. Trimming removed 0 bases from V and 5 bases from J, with 6 bases in between.

In this sample, this clone turned up once. The gene calls are TRBV6-5 and TRBJ1-2, with 7 bases identical to TRBD1. Germline V lookup: CDR1 MNHEY, CDR2 SVGAGI. The length of the CDR3 is 14 residues. V lost 6 bases, J lost 8 bases, and 12 bases stayed unmatched. CDR3: CASSRTRQGQGYTF. CDR3 in DNA: TGTGCCAGCAGCCGTACCAGACAGGGTCAGGGCTACACCTTC.

This clone occurred a few times. The chain links TRBV30 to TRBJ1-1, with D perhaps matching TRBD1 (5 bases). The V end was cut by 6 bases, the J end by 1 base, with 24 bases between. CDR3 length: 17 amino acids. Per germline, CDR1 GTSNPN and CDR2 SVGIG (reference sequence). CDR3 region: CACSSVLGVRRNTEAFF. CDR3 nucleotide sequence: TGTGCCTGTTCGTCGGTCCTAGGGGTAAGGCGGAACACTGAAGCTTTCTTT.

V and J are TRBV4-3 and TRBJ1-4; no definite D call. Germline CDR1 is LGHNA and CDR2 is YSLEER. This CDR3 region has 16 residues. V lost 0 bases and J 4 bases, leaving 12 bases between the germline ends. In DNA, the CDR3 is TGCGCCAGCAGCCAAGATTCGGGAGAGATTAATGAAAAACTGTTTTTT. Amino acid sequence: CASSQDSGEINEKLFF.

This chain uses TRBV10-1 with TRBJ2-3; 7 bases agree with TRBD2. Trimming at V came to 7 bases and at J to 4 bases, leaving 8 bases not matched to a gene. The CDR3 totals 14 residues. Germline-derived CDR1 and CDR2 are WNHNN and SYGVQD (reference sequence). The CDR3 DNA reads as TGCGCCAGCAAAGGGGAGGGTTTCGCAGATACGCAGTATTTT. It yields the protein CASKGEGFADTQYF.

The chain is built from TRBV29-1 and TRBJ1-5, with D maybe TRBD1 (6 bases). V was shortened by 4 bases and J by 3 bases, with 7 bases between the two germline ends. This CDR3 has 12 residues. CDR1 SQVTM and CDR2 ANQGSEA come from the germline V gene. CDR3 residues: CSVGTDNQPQHF. The CDR3 coding sequence is TGCAGCGTTGGGACAGACAATCAGCCCCAGCATTTT.

The rearrangement uses TRBV5-8 and TRBJ1-4; 9 bases are shared with TRBD1. Germline lookup yields CDR1 SGHTS and CDR2 YDEGEE. Unmatched junction bases numbered 8, after V lost 6 bases and J lost 5 bases. The CDR3 loop spans 15 amino acids. The CDR3 reads CASNPPGTGNEKLFF. In DNA form, the CDR3 reads TGTGCCAGCAACCCCCCGGGGACAGGGAATGAAAAACTGTTTTTT.

The chain couples TRBV9 to TRBJ1-4; D uncertain. The V end was cut by 2 bases, the J end by 5 bases, with 10 bases between. CDR3 length: 14 amino acids. CDR1 is SGDLS, CDR2 YYNGEE, per germline. CDR3 loop: CASSVGRQNEKLFF. The DNA of the CDR3 is TGTGCCAGCAGCGTGGGGAGGCAGAATGAAAAACTGTTTTTT.